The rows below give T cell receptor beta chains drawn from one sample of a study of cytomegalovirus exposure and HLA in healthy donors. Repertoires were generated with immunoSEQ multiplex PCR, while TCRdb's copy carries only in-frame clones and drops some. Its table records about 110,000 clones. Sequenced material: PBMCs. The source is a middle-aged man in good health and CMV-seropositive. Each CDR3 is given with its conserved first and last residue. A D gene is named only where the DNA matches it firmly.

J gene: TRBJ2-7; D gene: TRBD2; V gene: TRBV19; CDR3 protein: CASSGLAGTYEQYF; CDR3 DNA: TGTGCCAGTAGCGGTCTAGCGGGAACATACGAGCAGTACTTC
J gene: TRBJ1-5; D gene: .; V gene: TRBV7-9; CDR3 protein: CASSQNSSRCNQPQHF; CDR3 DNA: TGTGCCAGCAGTCAAAACAGCAGTAGATGCAATCAGCCCCAGCATTTT
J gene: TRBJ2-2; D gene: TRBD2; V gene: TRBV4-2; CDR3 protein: CASSQRLAPTGELFF; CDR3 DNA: TGTGCCAGCAGCCAGCGACTAGCGCCCACCGGGGAGCTGTTTTTT
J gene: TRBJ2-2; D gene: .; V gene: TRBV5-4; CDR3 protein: CASSWNRYTGELFF; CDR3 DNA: TGTGCCTCAAGTTGGAACAGGTACACCGGGGAGCTGTTTTTT
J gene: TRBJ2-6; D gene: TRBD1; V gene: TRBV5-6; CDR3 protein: CASSLGQGAQGANVLTF; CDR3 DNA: TGTGCCAGCAGCTTAGGACAGGGGGCGCAAGGGGCCAACGTCCTGACTTTC
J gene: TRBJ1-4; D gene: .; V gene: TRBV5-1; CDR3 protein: CASSLLVGGGEKLFF; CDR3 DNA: TGCGCCAGCAGCTTGCTTGTCGGGGGAGGGGAAAAACTGTTTTTT
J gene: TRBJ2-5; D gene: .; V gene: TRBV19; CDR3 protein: CASSLGAMETQYF; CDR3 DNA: TGTGCCAGTAGTTTGGGGGCCATGGAGACCCAGTACTTC
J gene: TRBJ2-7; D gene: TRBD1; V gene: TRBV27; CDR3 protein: CASTQGASGEQYF; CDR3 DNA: TGTGCCAGCACCCAGGGGGCGTCTGGGGAGCAGTACTTC
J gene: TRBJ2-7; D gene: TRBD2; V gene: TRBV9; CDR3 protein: CASSQSGGGSEQYF; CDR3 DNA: TGTGCCAGCAGCCAAAGCGGGGGCGGGTCGGAGCAGTACTTC
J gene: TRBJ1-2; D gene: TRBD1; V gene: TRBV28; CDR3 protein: CASNLNHRGQGGYTF; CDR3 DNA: TGTGCCAGCAATCTTAACCACAGGGGGCAGGGTGGCTACACCTTC
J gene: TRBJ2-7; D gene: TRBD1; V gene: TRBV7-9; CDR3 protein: CASSPPDRDREQYF; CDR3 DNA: TGTGCCAGCAGCCCGCCCGACCGGGACAGGGAGCAGTACTTC
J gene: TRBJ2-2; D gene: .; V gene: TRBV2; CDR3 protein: CASNFAGVHTGELFF; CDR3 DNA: TGTGCCAGCAACTTCGCAGGGGTGCATACCGGGGAGCTGTTTTTT
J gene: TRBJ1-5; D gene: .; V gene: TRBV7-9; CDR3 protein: CASSPADSTQPQHF; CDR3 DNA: TGTGCCAGCAGTCCAGCTGACTCCACTCAGCCCCAGCATTTT
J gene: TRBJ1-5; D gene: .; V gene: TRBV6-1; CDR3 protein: CASSGTNQPQHF; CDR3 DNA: TGTGCCAGCAGTGGGACAAATCAGCCCCAGCATTTT
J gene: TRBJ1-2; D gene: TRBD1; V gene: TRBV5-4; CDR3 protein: CASSRPGTEYGYTF; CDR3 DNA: TGTGCCAGCAGCCGGCCCGGGACAGAATATGGCTACACCTTC
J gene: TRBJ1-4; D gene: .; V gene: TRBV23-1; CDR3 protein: CASSADRKGMRREGEKLFF; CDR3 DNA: TGCGCCAGCAGTGCCGACCGCAAAGGGATGCGCAGGGAGGGTGAAAAACTGTTTTTT
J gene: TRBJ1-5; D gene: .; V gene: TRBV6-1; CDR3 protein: CASSDLDWVGYSNQPQHF; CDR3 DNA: TGTGCAAGCAGTGACCTGGATTGGGTCGGGTATAGCAATCAGCCCCAGCATTTT
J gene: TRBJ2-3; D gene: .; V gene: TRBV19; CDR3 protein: CASTPLSDPDLELGTQYF; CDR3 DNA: TGTGCCAGTACCCCACTCTCCGATCCCGACCTGGAGCTCGGTACGCAGTATTTT
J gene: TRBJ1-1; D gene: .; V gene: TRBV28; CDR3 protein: CASSLAGPPEAFF; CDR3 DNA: TGTGCCAGCAGTTTAGCAGGGCCGCCTGAAGCTTTCTTT
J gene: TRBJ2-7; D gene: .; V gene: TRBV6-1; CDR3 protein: CASSEGGMGQYF; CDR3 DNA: TGTGCCAGCAGTGAAGGAGGGATGGGGCAGTACTTC
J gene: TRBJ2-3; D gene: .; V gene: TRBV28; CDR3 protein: CASSFVSVGTDTQYF; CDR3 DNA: TGTGCCAGCAGTTTCGTCAGCGTGGGTACAGATACGCAGTATTTT
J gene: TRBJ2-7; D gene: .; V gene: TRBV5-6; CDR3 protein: CASSLDRRTYEQYF; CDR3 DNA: TGTGCCAGCAGCTTGGACAGGCGTACCTACGAGCAGTACTTC